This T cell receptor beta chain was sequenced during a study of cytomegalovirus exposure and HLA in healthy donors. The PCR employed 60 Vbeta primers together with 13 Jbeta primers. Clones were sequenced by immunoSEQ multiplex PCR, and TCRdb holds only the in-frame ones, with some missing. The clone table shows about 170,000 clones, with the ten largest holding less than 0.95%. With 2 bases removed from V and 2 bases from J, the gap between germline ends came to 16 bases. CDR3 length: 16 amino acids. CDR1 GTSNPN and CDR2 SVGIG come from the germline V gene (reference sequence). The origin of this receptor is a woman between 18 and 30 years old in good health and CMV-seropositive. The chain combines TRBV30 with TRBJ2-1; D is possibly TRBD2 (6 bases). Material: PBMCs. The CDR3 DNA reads TGTGCCTGGAGTTCGGGGGAACACTACACCTACAATGAGCAGTTCTTC. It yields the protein CAWSSGEHYTYNEQFF.